One sample yielded the 7 T cell receptor beta chains listed below, sequenced in a study of cytomegalovirus exposure and HLA in healthy donors. PCR primers comprised 60 Vbeta and 13 Jbeta primers. Here immunoSEQ multiplex PCR was the method, and the copy in TCRdb shows in-frame clones only, minus some. The sample includes roughly 190,000 clones, 65% to 85% of them seen just once. Sequencing was performed on PBMCs. The receptor set was obtained from a man aged 35 to 55 in good health and CMV-seropositive.

The chain uses TRBV19 and TRBJ2-3; D may be TRBD2 (5 bases). The CDR3 length is 15 residues. CDR1 and CDR2 (germline): LNHDA, SQIVND (reference sequence). Trimming took off 5 bases at V and 2 bases at J, with 14 bases between the two ends. CDR3 sequence (DNA): TGTGCCAGTAGTCTTCGGGATCCTCACACAGATACGCAGTATTTT. Translated, it gives CASSLRDPHTDTQYF.

The chain employs TRBV29-1 and TRBJ1-2; 8 nucleotides match TRBD1. There are 13 residues in the CDR3. The germline V gene has CDR1 SQVTM and CDR2 ANQGSEA. After removal of 1 base from V and 8 bases from J, the junction contained 6 bases not matched to a gene. CDR3 bases: TGCAGCGTTGAAGCGGTCACAGGGGGAGGCTACACCTTC. Translated, it gives CSVEAVTGGGYTF.

CDR3 protein: CASSLNRDTQYF. The CDR3 DNA is TGTGCCAGCAGCCTAAACCGGGATACGCAGTATTTT. The chain couples TRBV11-2 to TRBJ2-3; unclear D gene. The V end was cut by 5 bases, the J end by 6 bases, with 9 bases between. The CDR3 totals 12 residues. Germline-derived CDR1 and CDR2 are SGHAT and FQNNGV.

The chain is built from TRBV7-7 and TRBJ2-3; D is possibly TRBD1 (6 bases). Trimming shortened V by 5 bases and J by 1 base, and 7 bases separated the two germline ends. Looked up from germline, CDR1 is SSHAT and CDR2 is FNYEAQ (reference sequence). The CDR3 sequence is 13 residues long. CDR3: CASSPGGTDTQYF. Written as DNA, the CDR3 is TGTGCCAGCAGCCCAGGGGGCACAGATACGCAGTATTTT.

The V and J genes are TRBV11-2 and TRBJ2-4; 9 bases align to TRBD2. The CDR3 loop spans 13 amino acids. Germline CDR1 SGHAT, CDR2 FQNNGV. The V segment lost 3 bases and the J segment 7 bases; nucleotides outside the gene matches: 1. The CDR3 bases are TGTGCCAGCAGCTTGAGCGGGAGGAACATTCAGTACTTC. It codes for CASSLSGRNIQYF.

The V gene is TRBV6-1, the J gene TRBJ2-3, with TRBD2 identical over 8 bases. Trimming at V came to 11 bases and at J to 2 bases, leaving 9 bases not matched to a gene. CDR3 length: 14 amino acids. From germline, CDR1 is MNHNS and CDR2 SASEGT. CDR3 DNA sequence: TGTGCCCATCGGCGGGAGGCTACCACAGATACGCAGTATTTT. It codes for CAHRREATTDTQYF.

The chain combines TRBV7-9 with TRBJ2-1; 7 bases are shared with TRBD1. V dropped 3 bases and J dropped 3; count of bases not matched to a gene: 2. The CDR3 totals 14 residues. Germline V gene sequence: CDR1 SEHNR, CDR2 FQNEAQ (reference sequence). The CDR3, as DNA: TGTGCCAGCAGCTTCCGACAGGGCTACAATGAGCAGTTCTTC. Translated, it gives CASSFRQGYNEQFF. The whole variable domain, remainder taken from reference TRBV7-9 and TRBJ2-1, is DTGVSQNPRHKITKRGQNVTFRCDPISEHNRLYWYRQTLGQGPEFLTYFQNEAQLEKSRLLSDRFSAERPKGSFSTLEIQRTEQGDSAMYLCASSFRQGYNEQFFGPGTRLTVL.